The 21 T cell receptor beta chains below all came from one sample that was sequenced in a study of graft-versus-host responses after intestinal transplantation. To release intraepithelial and lamina propria lymphocytes, the graft tissue was processed. This table comes from immunoSEQ multiplex PCR, and its TCRdb copy is limited to in-frame clones, with some not included. The table lists 13,000 or so clones, roughly 81% of them singletons. The sample consisted of ileum tissue, taken 16 days after intestinal transplant. The receptor set was obtained from a human patient who received an intestinal transplant, so some T cells may come from the graft donor.

This chain uses TRBV6-5 with TRBJ1-2; D unclear. V lost 5 bases and J lost 2, with 12 bases in between. Germline CDR1 and CDR2: MNHEY and SVGAGI. The CDR3 loop spans 14 amino acids. The CDR3 bases are TGTGCCAGCAGTGAGCTTCGTAGAAACTATGGCTACACCTTC. Residues: CASSELRRNYGYTF.

The chain carries TRBV30 and TRBJ2-3; 8 positions agree with TRBD2. After removal of 4 bases from V and 4 bases from J, the junction contained 7 bases not matched to a gene. Germline V gene data show CDR1 as GTSNPN and CDR2 as SVGIG (reference sequence). There are 14 residues in the CDR3. CDR3 protein: CAWTLTSAADTQYF. Written as DNA, the CDR3 is TGTGCCTGGACGCTGACTAGCGCAGCAGATACGCAGTATTTT.

The chain couples TRBV11-2 to TRBJ2-5, with 12 bases aligning to TRBD1. Germline CDR1 is SGHAT and CDR2 is FQNNGV. The trim removed 6 bases at V and 4 bases at J, leaving 6 bases unmatched. The CDR3 covers 15 residues. This CDR3 is CASSQSGQGAETQYF. DNA of the CDR3: TGTGCCAGCAGTCAATCGGGACAGGGGGCAGAGACCCAGTACTTC.

The chain recombines TRBV11-2 with TRBJ1-2, with D perhaps matching TRBD1 (5 bases). Between the trimmed V and J ends, which lost 4 bases and 4 bases, there was a span of 13 bases. This CDR3 comprises 14 residues. Germline CDR1 is SGHAT and CDR2 is FQNNGV. The CDR3 spells CASSSGTPPYGYTF. The CDR3 nucleotides are TGTGCCAGCAGCTCAGGGACTCCCCCCTATGGCTACACCTTC.

The gene calls are TRBV25-1 and TRBJ1-2; D remains unclear. Trimming removed 7 bases at V and 4 bases at J, with 16 bases between. Looked up from germline, CDR1 is MGHDK and CDR2 is SYGVNS. The CDR3 is made up of 14 amino acids. CDR3 bases: TGTGCCAGCACTGGATCAGACGGAGCCTATGGCTACACCTTC. Its translation is CASTGSDGAYGYTF.

This chain connects TRBV6-1 to TRBJ2-2; 7 bases are shared with TRBD2. V trimming: 8 bases; J trimming: 4 bases; junction bases outside the gene matches: 10. This CDR3 is built from 15 residues. CDR1 is MNHNS and CDR2 is SASEGT in the germline V gene. The CDR3 DNA follows: TGTGCCAGCGGGGGGGAGGGTGGGGTCACCGGGGAGCTGTTTTTT. This sequence encodes CASGGEGGVTGELFF.

This clone was observed a few times. The V gene is TRBV19, the J gene TRBJ1-2; D remains ambiguous. Germline V CDR1 and CDR2: LNHDA, SQIVND (reference sequence). The CDR3 has 15 amino acids. V was trimmed by 0 bases and J by 6 bases, leaving 14 bases between them. The CDR3 reads CASSIDLGNWNGYTF. DNA for the CDR3: TGTGCCAGTAGTATAGATCTCGGGAATTGGAATGGCTACACCTTC. Full variable domain (outside the CDR3, taken from reference TRBV19 and TRBJ1-2): DGGITQSPKYLFRKEGQNVTLSCEQNLNHDAMYWYRQDPGQGLRLIYYSQIVNDFQKGDIAEGYSVSREKKESFPLTVTSAQKNPTAFYLCASSIDLGNWNGYTFGSGTRLTVV.

This chain links TRBV25-1 with TRBJ1-2; the D gene is possibly TRBD1 (5 bases). Trimming took 5 bases from V and 4 from J, leaving 11 bases between them. Germline V gives CDR1 MGHDK, CDR2 SYGVNS. The CDR3 covers 13 residues. The CDR3 DNA is TGTGCCAGCAGTCCCCGGGGGGTCTATGGCTACACCTTC. The encoded protein is CASSPRGVYGYTF.

The chain carries TRBV11-3 and TRBJ1-5; no definite D call. Trimming stripped 3 bases from V and 0 bases from J, with 12 bases between. Germline values: CDR1 SGHNT, CDR2 YENEEA. The CDR3 runs 16 residues. The chain's CDR3 is CASSFAETFSNQPQHF. The CDR3 nucleotides read TGTGCCAGCAGCTTTGCCGAGACTTTTAGCAATCAGCCCCAGCATTTT.

For the CDR3, the DNA is TGTGCCAGCAGTTTATTACAGGGGGGGGAGACCCAGTACTTC. Residues: CASSLLQGGETQYF. This sequence joins TRBV6-5 and TRBJ2-5, with a possible D match to TRBD1 (8 bases). The CDR3 totals 14 residues. Per the germline V gene, CDR1 is MNHEY and CDR2 is SVGAGI. V was trimmed by 4 bases and J by 5 bases, leaving 14 bases between them.

In nucleotides, the CDR3 is TGTGCCAGCAGACTAGCAGATACGCAGTATTTT. Amino acid sequence: CASRLADTQYF. The chain recombines TRBV7-8 with TRBJ2-3; the D gene is possibly TRBD2 (5 bases). V was clipped by 6 bases and J by 4 bases, with 5 bases between them. CDR1 is SGHVS and CDR2 is FQNEAQ in the germline V gene. The CDR3 length is 11 residues.

The V gene is TRBV4-2, the J gene TRBJ2-6; D not certain. From germline, CDR1 is LGHNA and CDR2 YNFKEQ. CDR3 length: 15 residues. The ends were cut back, 0 bases at V and 0 bases at J, with 3 bases in the middle. CDR3 coding DNA: TGTGCCAGCAGCCAAGACAGCTCTGGGGCCAACGTCCTGACTTTC. This translates into CASSQDSSGANVLTF.

This clone was detected a few times. V is TRBV9 and J is TRBJ2-7, with D possibly being TRBD2 (5 bases). Germline V gives CDR1 SGDLS, CDR2 YYNGEE. The CDR3 runs to 14 residues. The V end was cut by 0 bases, the J end by 2 bases, with 9 bases between. DNA of the CDR3: TGTGCCAGCAGCGTAGCGGACTCTCCCTACGAGCAGTACTTC. Translating it yields CASSVADSPYEQYF.

This sequence joins TRBV4-1 and TRBJ2-4; TRBD1 aligns across 8 bases. Trimming removed 1 base from V and 0 bases from J; junction bases left unmatched: 8. This CDR3 is 18 amino acids long. Germline loops: CDR1 MGHRA, CDR2 YSYEKL. The CDR3 nucleotides read TGCGCCAGCAGCCAAGGGCCGCAGGGGGCGAGAGCCAAAAACATTCAGTACTTC. Its protein product is CASSQGPQGARAKNIQYF.

The rearrangement joins TRBV7-9 to TRBJ2-5, with 7 bases lining up with TRBD1. The CDR3 spans 15 residues. J lost 6 bases, V lost 5 bases, and 12 bases had no gene match. Germline CDR1 is SEHNR and CDR2 is FQNEAQ (reference sequence). The CDR3 coding sequence is TGTGCCAGCAGCCACGGGACAGCCCTCAAAAAGACCCAGTACTTC. Translated, it gives CASSHGTALKKTQYF.

The chain recombines TRBV6-6 with TRBJ2-4; unclear D gene. CDR1 and CDR2 (germline): MNHNY, SVGAGI (reference sequence). Trimming removed 0 bases from V and 7 bases from J, with 7 bases in between. The CDR3 totals 13 residues. CDR3 DNA sequence: TGTGCCAGCAGTTACTCCTTCGGGAACATTCAGTACTTC. It specifies CASSYSFGNIQYF.

The chain has TRBV28 and TRBJ1-1; 8 bases line up with TRBD1. The CDR3 extends over 16 amino acids. Germline lookup yields CDR1 MDHEN and CDR2 SYDVKM. V trimming: 5 bases; J trimming: 0 bases; junction bases outside the gene matches: 8. The CDR3: CASSLTGRGLNTEAFF. CDR3 in DNA: TGTGCCAGCAGTCTTACGGGCAGGGGGCTGAACACTGAAGCTTTCTTT. The variable domain in full, completed from reference TRBV28 and TRBJ1-1, reads DVKVTQSSRYLVKRTGEKVFLECVQDMDHENMFWYRQDPGLGLRLIYFSYDVKMKEKGDIPEGYSVSREKKERFSLILESASTNQTSMYLCASSLTGRGLNTEAFFGQGTRLTVV.

This clone came up a few times. The chain employs TRBV5-1 and TRBJ2-7; a possible D gene is TRBD2 (5 bases). This CDR3 is 15 amino acids long. CDR1 is SGHRS and CDR2 is YFSETQ in the germline V gene. The V end lost 3 bases, the J end lost 3 bases, and 16 bases lay between the germline ends. CDR3 amino acids: CASSSMGGGLYEQYF. CDR3 sequence (DNA): TGCGCCAGCAGCTCCATGGGTGGAGGACTCTACGAGCAGTACTTC.

The CDR3 sequence: CASSLVFAWTSGRASLTDTQYF. For the CDR3, the DNA is TGCGCCAGCAGCTTGGTATTTGCGTGGACTAGCGGGAGGGCCTCACTCACAGATACGCAGTATTTT. The J gene is TRBJ2-3, the V gene TRBV5-1, with TRBD2 identical over 15 bases. Germline V gene lookup returns CDR1 SGHRS and CDR2 YFSETQ. The CDR3 length is 22 residues. Trimming removed 0 bases from V and 2 bases from J; junction bases left unmatched: 16.

CDR3 in DNA: TGTGCCAGCAGCGCCGACAGGGGGTCAGGTCAGCCCCAGCATTTT. Encoded protein: CASSADRGSGQPQHF. The chain employs TRBV7-9 and TRBJ1-5; TRBD1 matches at 9 bases. Germline V lookup: CDR1 SEHNR, CDR2 FQNEAQ (reference sequence). The CDR3 covers 15 residues. V lost 5 bases to trimming and J lost 6 bases; unmatched junction nucleotides: 8.

This clone was detected once. The V and J genes are TRBV5-1 and TRBJ2-1; 13 nucleotides line up with TRBD2. The germline CDR1 and CDR2 sequences are SGHRS and YFSETQ. V trimming: 4 bases; J trimming: 5 bases; junction bases outside the gene matches: 6. The CDR3 runs to 16 residues. CDR3 sequence reads: CASSVTGTSGNNEQFF. DNA for the CDR3: TGCGCCAGCAGCGTTACCGGGACTAGCGGGAACAATGAGCAGTTCTTC.